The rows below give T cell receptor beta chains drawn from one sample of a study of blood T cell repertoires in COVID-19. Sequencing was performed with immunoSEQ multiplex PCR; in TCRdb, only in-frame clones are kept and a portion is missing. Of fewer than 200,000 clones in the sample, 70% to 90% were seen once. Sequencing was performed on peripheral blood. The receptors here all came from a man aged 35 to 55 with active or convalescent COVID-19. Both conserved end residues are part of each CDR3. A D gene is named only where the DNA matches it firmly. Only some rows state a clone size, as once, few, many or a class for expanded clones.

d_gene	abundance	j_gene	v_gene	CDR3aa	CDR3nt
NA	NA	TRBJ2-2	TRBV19	CASSGSLGGELFF	TGTGCCAGTAGCGGTAGCCTTGGCGGGGAGCTGTTTTTT
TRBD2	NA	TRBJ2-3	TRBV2	CASRGTSFRTDTQYF	TGTGCCAGCAGAGGGACTAGCTTCCGCACAGATACGCAGTATTTT
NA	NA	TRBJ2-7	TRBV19	CASTNAGTQTSYEQYF	TGTGCCAGTACCAACGCCGGGACTCAGACCTCCTACGAGCAGTACTTC
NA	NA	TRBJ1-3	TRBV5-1	CASSWGQSSGNTIYF	TGCGCCAGCAGCTGGGGCCAGAGCTCTGGAAACACCATATATTTT
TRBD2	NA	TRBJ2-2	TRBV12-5	CASGLVFLAGRAGELFF	TGTGCTAGTGGTTTGGTATTTTTAGCGGGGAGAGCCGGGGAGCTGTTTTTT
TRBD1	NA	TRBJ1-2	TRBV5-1	CASSERDSGNYGYTF	TGCGCCAGCAGCGAACGGGACAGCGGTAACTATGGCTACACCTTC
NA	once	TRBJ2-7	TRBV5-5	CASSFMSVSYEQYF	TGTGCCAGCAGCTTTATGTCAGTTTCCTACGAGCAGTACTTC
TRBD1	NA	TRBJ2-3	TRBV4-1	CASSRATGTDTQYF	TGCGCCAGCAGCCGAGCGACAGGGACAGATACGCAGTATTTT
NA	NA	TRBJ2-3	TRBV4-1	CASSQLAVRGTDTQYF	TGCGCCAGCAGCCAATTAGCGGTGCGGGGCACAGATACGCAGTATTTT
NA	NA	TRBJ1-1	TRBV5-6	CASSLADKGRTEAFF	TGTGCCAGCAGCTTGGCCGATAAGGGGAGGACTGAAGCTTTCTTT
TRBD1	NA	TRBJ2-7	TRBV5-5	CASSSDRGLYEQYF	TGTGCCAGCAGTTCGGACAGGGGGTTATACGAGCAGTACTTC
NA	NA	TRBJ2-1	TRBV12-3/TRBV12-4	CANHSRSNEQFF	TGTGCCAATCACAGCCGAAGCAATGAGCAGTTCTTC
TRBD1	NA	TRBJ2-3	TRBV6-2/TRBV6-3	CASSFRTGSDTQYF	TGTGCCAGCAGTTTCAGGACAGGATCAGATACGCAGTATTTT
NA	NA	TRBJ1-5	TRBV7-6	CASSSMSGSNQPQHF	TGTGCCAGCAGCTCCATGTCAGGTAGCAATCAGCCCCAGCATTTT
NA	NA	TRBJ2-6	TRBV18	CASSGGRSGANVLTF	TGTGCCAGCTCAGGGGGCCGCTCTGGGGCCAACGTCCTGACTTTC
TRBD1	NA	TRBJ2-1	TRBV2	CASSESGDSSYNEQFF	TGTGCCAGCAGTGAATCAGGGGACAGCTCCTACAATGAGCAGTTCTTC
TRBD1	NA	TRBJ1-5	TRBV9	CASSKGQGSNQPQHF	TGTGCCAGCAGCAAGGGACAGGGGAGCAATCAGCCCCAGCATTTT
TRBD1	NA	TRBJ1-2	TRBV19	CASSNPGQGYGYTF	TGTGCCAGTAGTAATCCGGGACAGGGATACGGCTACACCTTC
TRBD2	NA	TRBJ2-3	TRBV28	CASVRGGTDTQYF	TGTGCCAGCGTACGGGGGGGCACAGATACGCAGTATTTT
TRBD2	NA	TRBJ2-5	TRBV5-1	CASSPPKAGDQETQYF	TGCGCCAGCAGCCCGCCCAAGGCGGGGGACCAAGAGACCCAGTACTTC
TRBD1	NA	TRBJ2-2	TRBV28	CASSGDRAGKETGELFF	TGTGCCAGCAGCGGAGACAGGGCCGGAAAAGAAACCGGGGAGCTGTTTTTT
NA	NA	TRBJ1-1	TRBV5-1	CASSPTTGSGTEAFF	TGCGCCAGCAGCCCTACGACAGGTTCGGGCACTGAAGCTTTCTTT
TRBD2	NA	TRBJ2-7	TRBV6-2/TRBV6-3	CASSYSGGGSYEQYF	TGTGCCAGCAGTTACTCTGGCGGGGGCTCCTACGAGCAGTACTTC